What follows are 9 T cell receptor beta chains derived from one specimen sequenced in a study of T cell responses to AZD1222 COVID-19 vaccine (dated by TCRdb to about 2021). Receptor libraries were prepared by the immunoSEQ multiplex PCR assay. The immuneACCESS repertoire file appears here via TCRdb, limited to in-frame rearrangements. These files lack a portion of the clones; in checked studies, under half of the deficit traces to unresolved V genes, and the cause of the others is not known. Within this sample are 110,000 or so clones, with more than 80% of them counted one time only. The ten largest make up roughly 4.2% of the sample. The meaning of the sample's time point label: about 28 days (+/-7) after the second vaccine dose. Taken with the paper, the label for treatment or condition translates to: meningococcal conjugate vaccine given as trial control. The sequences come from peripheral blood, collected 28 days after the second dose of the MenACWY control vaccine. All receptors derive from an adult who received the MenACWY meningococcal vaccine as a control.

The chain has TRBV24-1 and TRBJ1-4, with D uncertain. The V gene's germline CDR1 is KGHDR and CDR2 SFDVKD. CDR3 length: 15 residues. The germline V and J ends were trimmed by 3 bases and 5 bases, with 12 bases remaining between them. The CDR3 loop is CATSDSRAMNEKLFF. The CDR3 bases are TGTGCCACCAGTGATAGCCGGGCCATGAATGAAAAACTGTTTTTT.

This chain links TRBV4-2 with TRBJ1-2; no clear D. Germline CDR1 reads LGHNA; CDR2 reads YNFKEQ. V was clipped by 0 bases and J by 4 bases, with 15 bases between them. This CDR3 comprises 16 residues. The CDR3 bases are TGTGCCAGCAGCCAAGATCTAAATGATCACTTCTATGGCTACACCTTC. Residues: CASSQDLNDHFYGYTF.

The chain recombines TRBV2 with TRBJ1-4; 8 bases are a match to TRBD1. Germline values: CDR1 SNHLY, CDR2 FYNNEI. Unmatched junction bases numbered 11, after V lost 4 bases and J lost 4 bases. The CDR3 contains 17 residues. The CDR3 DNA sequence: TGTGCCAGCAGTGGACAGGGGCCCGCCGCGCTTAATGAAAAACTGTTTTTT. This gives the protein CASSGQGPAALNEKLFF.

The chain has TRBV9 and TRBJ2-5; no reliable D call. The V gene's germline CDR1 is SGDLS and CDR2 YYNGEE. The CDR3 length is 16 residues. The V gene lost 0 bases and the J gene lost 1 base, with 13 bases spanning the gap. CDR3 residues: CASSVGMLYPQETQYF. CDR3 sequence (DNA): TGTGCCAGCAGCGTAGGCATGCTCTACCCCCAAGAGACCCAGTACTTC.

The chain recombines TRBV6-6 with TRBJ2-1, with a possible D match to TRBD2 (6 bases). This CDR3 is 15 amino acids long. V was pared by 6 bases and J by 1 base, with 13 bases between. Looked up from germline, CDR1 is MNHNY and CDR2 is SVGAGI (reference sequence). CDR3 region: CASSSLSGSYNEQFF. CDR3 coding DNA: TGTGCCAGCAGCTCACTTAGCGGTTCCTACAATGAGCAGTTCTTC.

The rearrangement links TRBV19 to TRBJ1-3; possible D gene TRBD1, 6 bases. Per germline, CDR1 LNHDA and CDR2 SQIVND (reference sequence). This CDR3 comprises 15 residues. V lost 9 bases to trimming and J lost 6 bases, with 21 bases between them. The CDR3 reads CASKKRGASENTIYF. The CDR3 coding sequence is TGTGCCAGCAAAAAGCGGGGGGCAAGTGAAAACACCATATATTTT. Variable domain in full (rest from reference TRBV19 and TRBJ1-3): DGGITQSPKYLFRKEGQNVTLSCEQNLNHDAMYWYRQDPGQGLRLIYYSQIVNDFQKGDIAEGYSVSREKKESFPLTVTSAQKNPTAFYLCASKKRGASENTIYFGEGSWLTVV.

The chain is built from TRBV27 and TRBJ2-2; maybe TRBD2 (5 bases). Germline CDR1 and CDR2: MNHEY and SMNVEV (reference sequence). The CDR3 has 15 residues. V shed 5 bases and J shed 4 bases, with 14 bases lying between them. CDR3 sequence (DNA): TGTGCCAGCAGTCCCTGGGTGGGGAGCACCGGGGAGCTGTTTTTT. Its protein product is CASSPWVGSTGELFF.

The chain couples TRBV24-1 to TRBJ2-5; 8 bases line up with TRBD1. The length of the CDR3 is 14 residues. Germline values: CDR1 KGHDR, CDR2 SFDVKD. The V gene end was trimmed by 1 base and the J gene end by 5 bases; junction bases not matched to a gene: 2. The CDR3 DNA reads TGTGCCACCAGTGATTTAGGACAGGGTGAGACCCAGTACTTC. Its protein is CATSDLGQGETQYF.

The V and J genes are TRBV29-1 and TRBJ2-2, with TRBD2 matching over 9 bases. The length of the CDR3 is 16 residues. The germline CDR1 and CDR2 sequences are SQVTM and ANQGSEA. The trim removed 4 bases at V and 1 base at J, leaving 7 bases unmatched. This chain's CDR3 is CSVVLSGSGNTGELFF. The CDR3 nucleotides are TGCAGCGTTGTCCTTAGCGGGAGCGGGAACACCGGGGAGCTGTTTTTT.